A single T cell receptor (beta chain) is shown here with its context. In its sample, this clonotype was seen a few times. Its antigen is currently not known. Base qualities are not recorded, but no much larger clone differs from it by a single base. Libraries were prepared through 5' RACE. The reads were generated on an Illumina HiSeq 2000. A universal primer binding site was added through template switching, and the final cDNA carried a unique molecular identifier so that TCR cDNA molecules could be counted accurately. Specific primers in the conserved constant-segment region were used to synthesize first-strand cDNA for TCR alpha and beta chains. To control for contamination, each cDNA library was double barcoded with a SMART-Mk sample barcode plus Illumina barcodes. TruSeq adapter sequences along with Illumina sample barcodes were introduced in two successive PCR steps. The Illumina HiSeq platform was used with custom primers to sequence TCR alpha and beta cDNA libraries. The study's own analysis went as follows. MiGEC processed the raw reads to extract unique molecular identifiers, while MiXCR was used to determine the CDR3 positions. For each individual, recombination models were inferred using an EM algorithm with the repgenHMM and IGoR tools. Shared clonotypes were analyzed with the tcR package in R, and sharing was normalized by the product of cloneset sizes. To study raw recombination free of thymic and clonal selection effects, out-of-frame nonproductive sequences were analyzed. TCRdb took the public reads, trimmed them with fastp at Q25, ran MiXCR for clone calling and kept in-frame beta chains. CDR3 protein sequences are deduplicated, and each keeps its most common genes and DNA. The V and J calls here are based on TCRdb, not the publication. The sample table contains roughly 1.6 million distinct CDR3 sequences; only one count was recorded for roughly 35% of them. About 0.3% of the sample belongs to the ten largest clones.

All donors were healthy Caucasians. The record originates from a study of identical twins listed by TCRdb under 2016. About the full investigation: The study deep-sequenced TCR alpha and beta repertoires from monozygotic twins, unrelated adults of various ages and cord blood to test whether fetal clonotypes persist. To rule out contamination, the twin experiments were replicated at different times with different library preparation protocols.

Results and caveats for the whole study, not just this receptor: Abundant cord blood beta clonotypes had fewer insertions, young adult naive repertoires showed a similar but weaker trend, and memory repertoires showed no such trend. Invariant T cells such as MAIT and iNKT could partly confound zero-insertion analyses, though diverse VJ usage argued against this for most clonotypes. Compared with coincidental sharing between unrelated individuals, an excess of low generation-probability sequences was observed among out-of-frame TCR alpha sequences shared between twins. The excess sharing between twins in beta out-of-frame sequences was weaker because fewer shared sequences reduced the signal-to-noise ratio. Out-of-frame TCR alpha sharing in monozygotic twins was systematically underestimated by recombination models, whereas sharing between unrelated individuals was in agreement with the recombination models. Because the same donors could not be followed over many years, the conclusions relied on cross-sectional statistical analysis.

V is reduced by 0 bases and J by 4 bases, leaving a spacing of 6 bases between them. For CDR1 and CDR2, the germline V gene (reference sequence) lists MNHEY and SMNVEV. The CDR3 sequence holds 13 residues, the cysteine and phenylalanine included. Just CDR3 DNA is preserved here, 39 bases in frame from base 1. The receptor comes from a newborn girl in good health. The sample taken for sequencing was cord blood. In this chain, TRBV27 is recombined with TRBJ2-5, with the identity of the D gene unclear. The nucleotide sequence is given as TGTGCCAGCAGTTTATCTCCCTTAGAGACCCAGTACTTC. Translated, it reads CASSLSPLETQYF.